This is a list of T cell receptor beta chains from one sample in a study of shared clonotypes between healthy human individuals. Clones were sequenced by immunoSEQ multiplex PCR, and TCRdb holds only the in-frame ones, with some missing. The sample lists roughly 1,600,000 clones; 97% to 99% were seen once. The source material was naive CD4+ T cells sorted from blood. The receptors were gathered from a man aged 25-45 years in good health. Both conserved end residues are part of each CDR3. The order of the fields is V gene, D gene, J gene, CDR3 protein. D genes are given only for firm matches.

>TRBV9|TRBD2|TRBJ2-1
CASSAGRPPYNEQFF
>TRBV6-1|.|TRBJ2-7
CASSIGTFSYEQYF
>TRBV7-3|.|TRBJ2-2
CASSLGRVNTGELFF
>TRBV6-5|.|TRBJ2-7
CASRGTPAYEQYF
>TRBV9|.|TRBJ1-1
CASSVVRNTEAFF
>TRBV14|TRBD1|TRBJ2-5
CASSLRTGMVETQYF
>TRBV18|.|TRBJ2-3
CASSRGDTQYF
>TRBV7-3|TRBD1|TRBJ1-4
CASSLSRTGFNEKLFF
>TRBV11-2|.|TRBJ2-1
CASSFGSSYNEQFF
>TRBV5-1|TRBD2|TRBJ2-3
CASSLFLSGREGTDTQYF
>TRBV9|.|TRBJ2-2
CASSASLGANTGELFF
>TRBV6-5|.|TRBJ1-1
CASSYSPGANTEAFF
>TRBV10-1|.|TRBJ2-7
CASSESHTTYEQYF
>TRBV18|.|TRBJ2-5
CASSPQGMETQYF
>TRBV7-9|.|TRBJ2-2
CASSRRDFTNTGELFF
>TRBV19|TRBD1|TRBJ2-1
CASSKTGNGQFF
>TRBV18|TRBD1|TRBJ2-7
CASSQLRRDRGDEQYF
>TRBV28|TRBD1|TRBJ2-1
CASSPGDRGYNEQFF
>TRBV18|.|TRBJ1-2
CASSKDPYYGYTF
>TRBV9|TRBD2|TRBJ2-1
CASSVDLAGGAYNEQFF
>TRBV29-1|.|TRBJ2-1
CSGRVLDNEQFF
>TRBV11-3|.|TRBJ2-2
CASSFGGSNTGELFF
>TRBV7-8|.|TRBJ2-7
CASSETGIPYEQYF
>TRBV7-2|TRBD2|TRBJ2-1
CASSLGTSGGYNEQFF
>TRBV5-1|.|TRBJ2-7
CASSLFGGEGYEQYF
>TRBV13|.|TRBJ2-1
CASSLGRAGGTNEQFF
>TRBV9|TRBD2|TRBJ2-7
CASSAPGLVGAEQYF
>TRBV7-9|.|TRBJ1-1
CASSFPEFGAFF
>TRBV5-1|.|TRBJ1-3
CASSLEGPGTIYF
>TRBV28|.|TRBJ1-2
CASSSLRGAYGYTF
>TRBV6-5|TRBD1|TRBJ2-5
CASSFLPGQSFETQYF
>TRBV10-3|TRBD2|TRBJ2-1
CAISAWAGDMDEQFF
>TRBV9|TRBD1|TRBJ2-7
CASSVALGTAYEQYF
>TRBV27|.|TRBJ2-3
CASRYYSGGSTDTQYF
>TRBV13|.|TRBJ2-5
CASSQTTRGTQYF
>TRBV7-9|TRBD2|TRBJ2-5
CASTLQGGEKETQYF
>TRBV18|TRBD1|TRBJ1-1
CASSRQGENTEAFF
>TRBV10-3|TRBD1|TRBJ2-1
CAIKRDRSYNEQFF
>TRBV4-1|.|TRBJ2-1
CASSQVASYNEQFF
>TRBV5-4|TRBD2|TRBJ2-3
CASSLPGRLGTDTQYF
>TRBV28|.|TRBJ2-1
CASSSLHAGAHNEQFF
>TRBV7-9|TRBD2|TRBJ2-5
CASSFLGTSGYQETQYF
>TRBV29-1|.|TRBJ2-1
CSVGGLTFGEQFF
>TRBV11-2|.|TRBJ1-2
CASSPRPFKDGYTF
>TRBV15|TRBD2|TRBJ2-5
CATSRGAGVGKTQYF
>TRBV5-1|TRBD1|TRBJ1-1
CASSLMGQGGEAFF
>TRBV7-9|.|TRBJ1-4
CASSPLMRGETNEKLFF
>TRBV6-5|.|TRBJ2-7
CASSYSLSYEQYF
>TRBV9|.|TRBJ1-5
CASSVGGGYNQPQHF
>TRBV30|.|TRBJ1-5
CAWKGSGGNQPQHF
>TRBV5-1|TRBD1|TRBJ2-5
CASSPDRGAETQYF
>TRBV11-3|TRBD1|TRBJ1-1
CASSARTGGVTEAFF
>TRBV23-1|TRBD2|TRBJ2-2
CASSHQREEPTNTGELFF
>TRBV28|.|TRBJ1-2
CASSFPGANYGYTF
>TRBV6-1|TRBD2|TRBJ2-1
CASSVGTSGRYNEQFF